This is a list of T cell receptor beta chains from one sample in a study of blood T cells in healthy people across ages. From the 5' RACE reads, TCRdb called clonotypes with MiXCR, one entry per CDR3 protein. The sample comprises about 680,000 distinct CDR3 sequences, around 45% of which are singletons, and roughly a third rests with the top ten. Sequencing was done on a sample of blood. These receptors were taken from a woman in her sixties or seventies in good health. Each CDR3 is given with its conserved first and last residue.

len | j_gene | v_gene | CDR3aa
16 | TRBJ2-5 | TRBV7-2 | CASSPDPGLARETQYF
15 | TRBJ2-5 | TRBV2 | CASRKTSGNYNEQYF
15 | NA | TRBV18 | CASSPIGLVDYEQYF
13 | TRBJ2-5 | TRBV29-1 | CSVEGDIRGGQYF
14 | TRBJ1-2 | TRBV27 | CASSPDTRDGGYTF
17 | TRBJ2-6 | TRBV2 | CACHSGTGGSGANVLTF
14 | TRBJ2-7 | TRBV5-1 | CASSLSGARNEQYF
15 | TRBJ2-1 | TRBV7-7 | CASSLGSGSFNEQFF
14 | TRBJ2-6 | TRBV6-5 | CASSTFFGANVLTF
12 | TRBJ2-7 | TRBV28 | CASSIRRVEQYF
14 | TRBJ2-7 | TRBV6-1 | CASSDISASYEQYF
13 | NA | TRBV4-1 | CASSQETQGTQYF
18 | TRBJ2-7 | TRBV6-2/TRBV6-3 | CASSYPRPGSGIHYEQYF
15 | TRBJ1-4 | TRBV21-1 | CASSNPWQGREKLFF
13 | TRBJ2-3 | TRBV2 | CASNLAGIDTQYF
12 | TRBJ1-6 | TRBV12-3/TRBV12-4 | CASSFRDSPLHF
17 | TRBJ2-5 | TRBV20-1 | CSAPGLAGTPHYNEQYF
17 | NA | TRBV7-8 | CASSLGAGGQSYNEQYF
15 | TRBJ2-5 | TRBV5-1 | CASSKLQQGGETQYF
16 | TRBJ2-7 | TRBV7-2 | CASSLVGGRGVYEQYF
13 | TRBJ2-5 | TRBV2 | CASSVRGGETQYF
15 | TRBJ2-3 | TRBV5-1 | CASSYGNPSTDTQYF
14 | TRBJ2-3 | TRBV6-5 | CASRAGLPTDTQYF
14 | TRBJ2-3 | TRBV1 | CTSGIAGTTDTQYF
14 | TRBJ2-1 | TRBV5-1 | CASSLAQGYNEQFF
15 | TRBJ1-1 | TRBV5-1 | CASSSTGTEGTEAFF
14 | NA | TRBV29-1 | CSVDTASSYNEQYF
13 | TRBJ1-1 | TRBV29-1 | CSVARGRDTEAFF
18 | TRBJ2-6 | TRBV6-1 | CATRRAGVWDSGANVLTF
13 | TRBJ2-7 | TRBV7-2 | CASSLGVVYEQYF
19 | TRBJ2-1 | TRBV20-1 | CSARDRASGRALRYNEQFF
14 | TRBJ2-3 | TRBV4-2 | CASSQRLFTDTQYF
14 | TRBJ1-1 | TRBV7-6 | CASSVVDSNTEAFF
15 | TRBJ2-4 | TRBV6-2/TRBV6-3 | CASSYGDGKMNIQYF
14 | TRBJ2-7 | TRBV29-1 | CSVDKGTPSYEQYF
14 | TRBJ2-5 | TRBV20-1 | CSAPLLAGVETQYF
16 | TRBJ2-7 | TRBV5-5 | CASSLIGASEAYEQYF
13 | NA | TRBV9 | CAGSVNGRNEQYF
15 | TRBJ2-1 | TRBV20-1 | CSAPNPGPSPVEQFF
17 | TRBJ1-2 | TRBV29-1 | CSVELSQGRLLNYGYTF
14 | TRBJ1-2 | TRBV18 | CASSQGAANYGYTF
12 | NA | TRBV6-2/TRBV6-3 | CASSRDRGEQYF
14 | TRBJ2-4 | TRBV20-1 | CSARDEKTKNIQYF
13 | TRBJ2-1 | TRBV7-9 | CASSRIAYNEQFF
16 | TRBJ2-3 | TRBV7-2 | CTSSLEGQGGTDTQYF
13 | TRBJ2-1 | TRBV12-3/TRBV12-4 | CASSLWQLNEQFF
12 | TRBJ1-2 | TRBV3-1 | CASSSGAEGYTF
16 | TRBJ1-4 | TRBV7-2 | CASSLGGRTVSEKLFF
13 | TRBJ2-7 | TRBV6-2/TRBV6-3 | CASSRDIAYEQYF
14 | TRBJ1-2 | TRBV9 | CASSGGTVFYGYTF
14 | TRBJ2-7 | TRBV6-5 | CASSSGSKVDEQYF
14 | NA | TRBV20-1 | CSEGKRDYGYEQYF
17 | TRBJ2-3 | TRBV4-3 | CASSSGLAGGGPDTQYF
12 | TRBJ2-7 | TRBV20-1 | CSLSGRAEEQYF